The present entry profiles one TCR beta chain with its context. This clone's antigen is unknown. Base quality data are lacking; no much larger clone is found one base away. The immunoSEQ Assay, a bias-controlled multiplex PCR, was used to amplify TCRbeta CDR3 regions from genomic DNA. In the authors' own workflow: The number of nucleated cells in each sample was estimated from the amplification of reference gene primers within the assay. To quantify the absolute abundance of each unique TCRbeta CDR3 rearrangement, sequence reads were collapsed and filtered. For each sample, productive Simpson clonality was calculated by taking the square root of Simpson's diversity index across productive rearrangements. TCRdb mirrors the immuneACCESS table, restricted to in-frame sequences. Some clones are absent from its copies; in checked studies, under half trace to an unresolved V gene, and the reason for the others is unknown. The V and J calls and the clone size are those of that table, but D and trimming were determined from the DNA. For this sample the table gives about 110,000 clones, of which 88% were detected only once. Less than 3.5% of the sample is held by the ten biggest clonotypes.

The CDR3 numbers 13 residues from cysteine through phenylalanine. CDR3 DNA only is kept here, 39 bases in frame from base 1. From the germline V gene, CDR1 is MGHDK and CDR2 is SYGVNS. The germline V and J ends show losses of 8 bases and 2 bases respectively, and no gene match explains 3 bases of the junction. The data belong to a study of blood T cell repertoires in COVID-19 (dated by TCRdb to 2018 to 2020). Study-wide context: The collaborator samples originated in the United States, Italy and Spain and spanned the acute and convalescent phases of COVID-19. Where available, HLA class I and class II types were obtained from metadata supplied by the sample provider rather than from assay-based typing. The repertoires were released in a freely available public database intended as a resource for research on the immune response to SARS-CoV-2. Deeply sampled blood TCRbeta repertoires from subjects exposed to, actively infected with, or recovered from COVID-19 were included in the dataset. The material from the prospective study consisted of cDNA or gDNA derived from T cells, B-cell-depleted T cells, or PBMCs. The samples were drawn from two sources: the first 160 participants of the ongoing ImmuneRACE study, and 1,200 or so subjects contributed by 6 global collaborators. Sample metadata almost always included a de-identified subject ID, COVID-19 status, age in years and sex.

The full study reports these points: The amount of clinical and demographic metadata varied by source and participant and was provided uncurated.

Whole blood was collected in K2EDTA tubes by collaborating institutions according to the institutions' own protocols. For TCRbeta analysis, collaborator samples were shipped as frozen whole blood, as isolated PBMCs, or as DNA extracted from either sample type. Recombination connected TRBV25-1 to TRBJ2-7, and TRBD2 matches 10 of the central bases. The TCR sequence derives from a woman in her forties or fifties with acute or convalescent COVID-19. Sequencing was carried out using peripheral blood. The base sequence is TGTGCCAGCGTGGGGACTAGCGCCTACGAGCAGTACTTC. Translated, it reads CASVGTSAYEQYF.